Below, 14 T cell receptor beta chains from the same sample are listed, as sequenced in a study of T cell responses to AZD1222 COVID-19 vaccine. Repertoires were generated with immunoSEQ multiplex PCR, while TCRdb's copy carries only in-frame clones and drops some. Counted here are about 120,000 clones, roughly 88% occurring once; the ten biggest clones make up 9% to 9.5%. Sequenced material: peripheral blood, taken on day 0 of AZD1222 vaccination. These receptors were collected from an adult in good health.

This rearrangement joins TRBV20-1 to TRBJ2-5; D gene ambiguous. CDR1 DFQATT and CDR2 SNEGSKA come from the germline V gene (reference sequence). Trimming removed 3 bases at V and 5 bases at J, with 4 bases between. The CDR3 has 10 amino acids. Here the CDR3 reads CSARKETQYF. In DNA, the CDR3 is TGCAGTGCTAGGAAGGAGACCCAGTACTTC.

The gene calls are TRBV4-2 and TRBJ2-1, with 7 bases lining up with TRBD2. The J segment lost 7 bases and the V segment lost 6 bases, leaving 6 bases of the junction unmatched. Germline V gene lookup returns CDR1 LGHNA and CDR2 YNFKEQ. The CDR3 totals 13 residues. CDR3: CASRGRAENEQFF. For the CDR3, the DNA is TGTGCCAGCAGGGGGAGGGCCGAGAATGAGCAGTTCTTC.

The CDR3 coding sequence is TGTGCCAGCAGCCCCACCTACCGAAGCGGGCTAGCGCGGAGACCTCCCCACAATGAGCAGTTCTTC. This codes for CASSPTYRSGLARRPPHNEQFF. The V gene is TRBV7-8, the J gene TRBJ2-1, with D perhaps TRBD2 (6 bases). The germline V and J ends were trimmed by 5 bases and 5 bases, with 37 bases remaining between them. CDR1 SGHVS and CDR2 FQNEAQ come from the germline V gene. The length of the CDR3 is 22 residues.

Only a few counts were recorded for this clone. Germline and junction disagree at one end, which may indicate a read error. The V call is TRBV7-6, the J call TRBJ2-2; 7 positions agree with TRBD2. This CDR3 has 15 residues. Per the germline V gene, CDR1 is SGHVS and CDR2 is FNYEAQ. The CDR3 nucleotides are TGTGCCAGCAGATTAGGACTAGCGAACACCGGGGAGCTGTTTTTT. This translates into CASRLGLANTGELFF.

The CDR3 protein is CATQGPSSYNSPLHF. Written as DNA, the CDR3 is TGTGCCACCCAGGGACCCAGCTCCTATAATTCACCCCTCCACTTT. The V and J genes are TRBV5-8 and TRBJ1-6, with D perhaps TRBD1 (5 bases). The germline V gene encodes CDR1 SGHTS and CDR2 YDEGEE. This CDR3 has 15 residues. The V end was cut by 9 bases, the J end by 0 bases, with 13 bases between.

The genes are TRBV9 and TRBJ1-1; 8 nucleotides align to TRBD1. From germline, CDR1 is SGDLS and CDR2 YYNGEE. V shed 3 bases, J shed 3 bases, and the junction held 13 bases outside the gene matches. The CDR3 is 17 residues long. The CDR3 here is CASSDNPRGRTYTEAFF. The CDR3 bases are TGTGCCAGCAGCGACAACCCCAGGGGGCGGACGTACACTGAAGCTTTCTTT.

There are a few counts of this clone. This rearrangement joins TRBV6-5 to TRBJ1-6; D is ambiguous. CDR1 and CDR2 (germline): MNHEY, SVGAGI. Trimming cost V 0 bases and J 7 bases, with 13 bases left between them. The CDR3 is made up of 16 amino acids. Here the CDR3 DNA reads TGTGCCAGCAGTTACTCGGTGGGATCGGGAAATTCACCCCTCCACTTT. It encodes CASSYSVGSGNSPLHF.

As regards this clone: Distinct nucleotide sequences in the sample also encode this CDR3. The J gene is TRBJ2-7, the V gene TRBV19, with D uncertain. CDR1 is LNHDA, CDR2 SQIVND, per germline (reference sequence). V was trimmed by 3 bases and J by 0 bases, leaving 9 bases between them. This CDR3 has 14 residues. The CDR3, as DNA: TGTGCCAGTAGTATCCCTGGTAGCTCCTACGAGCAGTACTTC. Translation gives CASSIPGSSYEQYF.

The genes are TRBV19 and TRBJ1-2; 9 bases are a match to TRBD1. The CDR3 spans 15 residues. CDR1 LNHDA and CDR2 SQIVND come from the germline V gene (reference sequence). V lost 4 bases and J lost 5; bases outside the gene matches: 8. DNA of the CDR3: TGTGCCAGTAGTACCACCGGGACAGGGTGGTATGGCTACACCTTC. This translates into CASSTTGTGWYGYTF.

This clone has a handful of counts. The chain employs TRBV19 and TRBJ1-1; 10 bases line up with TRBD1. CDR3 size: 16 residues. Trimming took 3 bases from V and 6 from J; bases not matched to a gene: 10. Germline V lookup: CDR1 LNHDA, CDR2 SQIVND (reference sequence). CDR3 sequence reads: CASSMIGTGVGPEAFF. The CDR3 DNA reads TGTGCCAGTAGTATGATCGGGACAGGGGTCGGGCCTGAAGCTTTCTTT.

This clone has just a few counts. The gene calls are TRBV7-9 and TRBJ2-7; 8 nucleotides line up with TRBD1. From germline, CDR1 is SEHNR and CDR2 FQNEAQ (reference sequence). V gave up 4 bases and J gave up 1 base; unmatched junction bases: 9. The CDR3 length is 16 residues. DNA for the CDR3: TGTGCCAGCAGCTCGCAGGACAGGGTGGGGTCCTACGAGCAGTACTTC. Translation: CASSSQDRVGSYEQYF.

J is TRBJ1-2 and V is TRBV25-1; no definite D call. V lost 3 bases to trimming and J lost 4 bases, with 12 bases between them. Germline V gene lookup returns CDR1 MGHDK and CDR2 SYGVNS. The CDR3 has 14 residues. In nucleotides, the CDR3 is TGTGCCAGCAGTGACTCCTTCCCCGCCTATGGCTACACCTTC. This codes for CASSDSFPAYGYTF.

The V call is TRBV6-1, the J call TRBJ2-5; unclear D gene. CDR1 and CDR2 (germline): MNHNS, SASEGT. This CDR3 contains 14 residues. V was cut by 2 bases and J by 1 base, with 8 bases left in between. The chain's CDR3 is CASSELLLQETQYF. The DNA for the CDR3 is TGTGCCAGCAGTGAATTGCTACTCCAAGAGACCCAGTACTTC.

The chain joins TRBV14 to TRBJ1-3, with 8 bases matching TRBD1. The V gene's germline CDR1 is SGHDN and CDR2 FVKESK. The CDR3 covers 14 residues. V was pared by 4 bases and J by 4 bases, with 3 bases of the junction left unmatched. CDR3 loop: CASSPRTGGNTIYF. The CDR3 DNA sequence: TGTGCCAGCAGCCCCAGGACAGGGGGAAACACCATATATTTT.